This T cell receptor (beta chain) was sequenced for a study of CD8+ T cells in alopecia areata. Whole-study findings and limits: Scalp sequencing captures resident alphabeta T cells of normal skin too. Lesional scalp, especially alopecia totalis/universalis, showed higher clonality than normal scalp.

Treatment here: oral pan-JAK inhibitor, 5-10 mg twice daily. Peripheral blood samples and lesional scalp punch biopsies were obtained from alopecia areata patients. As regards this clone: Its antigen is currently unknown.

After isolation, RNA underwent reverse transcription to generate cDNA as the sequencing template. Sequencing was performed with immunoSEQ multiplex PCR; in TCRdb, only in-frame clones are kept and a portion is missing. The table has approximately 100,000 clones, just under 60% seen once; the top ten hold about 15%. Germline loops: CDR1 SNHLY, CDR2 FYNNEI. Trimming removed 1 base from V and 0 bases from J, with 4 bases in between. There are 15 residues in the CDR3. This sequence joins TRBV2 and TRBJ1-6; D gene ambiguous. This TCR was sampled from a human donor with alopecia areata. Sequencing was performed on CD8+ T cells sorted from blood, taken at approximately week 56, from a patient treated with tofacitinib. CDR3 sequence (DNA): TGTGCCAGCAGTGAAGACAGCTCCTATAATTCACCCCTCCACTTT. Residues: CASSEDSSYNSPLHF.